Given below is one T cell receptor (beta chain) in context. Its specificity is unknown. This CDR3 region has 14 residues. V dropped 4 bases and J dropped 8; count of bases not matched to a gene: 9. The germline V gene encodes CDR1 SNHLY and CDR2 FYNNEI. Clones were read by immunoSEQ multiplex PCR, and TCRdb kept only the in-frame ones, dropping some. The sample holds roughly 150,000 clones, 80% to 95% seen once. These data come from a study of T cell responses to AZD1222 COVID-19 vaccine. Overall study findings and caveats: A mostly white British donor set with more females was recruited, and clonal diversity was possibly underestimated.

The sequence was obtained from an adult in good health. The rearrangement joins TRBV2 to TRBJ1-2; 8 bases match TRBD1. Sequencing was performed on peripheral blood, taken on day 0 of AZD1222 vaccination. The CDR3 region is CASSAWQGAKGYTF. In nucleotides, the CDR3 is TGTGCCAGCAGTGCTTGGCAGGGGGCGAAGGGCTACACCTTC.